This TCR beta chain was profiled in a study of T cell changes during pregnancy in multiple sclerosis. Trimming took 2 bases from V and 10 from J, leaving 9 bases between them. This CDR3 region has 11 residues. Germline loops: CDR1 GTSNPN, CDR2 SVGIG (reference sequence). Profiling relied on immunoSEQ multiplex PCR, and the TCRdb table lists in-frame clones only, not all of them. In the table there are about 52,000 clones, approximately 92% of which are singletons. Source: CD4+ T cells from peripheral blood mononuclear cells, taken after pregnancy. The chain links TRBV30 to TRBJ2-1; D might be TRBD2 (6 bases). The receptor was derived from a female donor in good health, enrolled as a control in a pregnancy study. CDR3 sequence (DNA): TGTGCCTGGAGTCAGGCGGGGGAGCAGTTCTTC. Encoded protein: CAWSQAGEQFF.